This T cell receptor beta chain is drawn from a study of T cells in Graves' hyperthyroidism and ophthalmopathy. Amplified regions were TCR beta CDR3 sequences from RNA transcripts. When the TCR CDR3 underwent first-round RT-PCR, the HTBI primer set was used. TCRdb re-called the multiplex PCR reads through MiXCR, storing one row per CDR3 protein. The table lists 500,000 to 600,000 distinct CDR3 sequences, over 15% of them singletons. Deletions cut 4 bases from V and 3 bases from J, with 9 bases between. The CDR3 totals 14 residues. CDR1 and CDR2 from the germline V gene are KGHSH and LQKENI. This clonotype was counted many times. A lack of ophthalmopathy progression within 18 months defined stable Graves' hyperthyroidism.

The clonotype originates from a young woman with Graves' hyperthyroidism. The chain recombines TRBV18 with TRBJ2-2; TRBD1 is a possible D gene (5 bases). The sequencing sample was made of blood. The CDR3 sequence: CASSHQQDTGELFF. For the CDR3, the DNA is TGTGCCAGCTCACACCAACAGGACACCGGGGAGCTGTTTTTT.